This record covers a single TCR beta chain. Its antigen remains unknown. PBMCs were not maintained or expanded in culture before analysis. The CDR3 sequence is 14 residues long. Trimming took 2 bases from V and 8 from J, leaving 15 bases between them. Germline CDR1 and CDR2: MRHNA and SNTAGT. This entry comes from a study of neoadjuvant anti-PD-1 for oral cavity cancer. For the study at large: Non-progressing patients received a fourth nivolumab dose near day 43, then surgery on days 50-56. Findings and caveats of the study: PBMC Gini-index clonality exceeded responders' in non-responders post-nivolumab. With a few patients per group, TCR findings need larger cohorts.

Using immunoSEQ multiplex PCR, the repertoire was profiled, and TCRdb retains in-frame clones only, with some absent. The sample has about 72,000 clones, about 83% seen once. The material sequenced was PBMCs, taken before nivolumab (anti-PD-1) treatment. The chain uses TRBV6-4 and TRBJ1-2; no clear D gene. This clonotype originated in a person between 40 and 85 years old with oral cavity squamous cell carcinoma. For the CDR3, the DNA is TGTGCCAGCAGTGACCCCACCGAGGATCGGGGCTACACCTTC. This sequence encodes CASSDPTEDRGYTF.